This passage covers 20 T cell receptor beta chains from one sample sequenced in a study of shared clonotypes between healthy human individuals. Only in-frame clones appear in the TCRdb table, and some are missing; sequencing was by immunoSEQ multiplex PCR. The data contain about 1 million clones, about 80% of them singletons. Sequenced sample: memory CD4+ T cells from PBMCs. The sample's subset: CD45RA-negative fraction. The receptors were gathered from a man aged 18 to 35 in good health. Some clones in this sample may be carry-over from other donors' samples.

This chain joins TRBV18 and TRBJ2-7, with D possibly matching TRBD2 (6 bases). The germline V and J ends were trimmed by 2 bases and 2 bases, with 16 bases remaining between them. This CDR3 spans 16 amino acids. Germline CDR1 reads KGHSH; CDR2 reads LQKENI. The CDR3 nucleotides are TGTGCCAGCTCACCAGGACGGGCGGGAACTACCTACGAGCAGTACTTC. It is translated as CASSPGRAGTTYEQYF.

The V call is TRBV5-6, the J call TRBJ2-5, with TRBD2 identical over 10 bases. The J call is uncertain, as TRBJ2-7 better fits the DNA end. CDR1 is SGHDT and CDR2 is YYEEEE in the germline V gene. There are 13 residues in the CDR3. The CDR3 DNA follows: TGTGCCAGCAGCCTAGCGGGAGTGGGCGAGCAGTACTTC. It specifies CASSLAGVGEQYF.

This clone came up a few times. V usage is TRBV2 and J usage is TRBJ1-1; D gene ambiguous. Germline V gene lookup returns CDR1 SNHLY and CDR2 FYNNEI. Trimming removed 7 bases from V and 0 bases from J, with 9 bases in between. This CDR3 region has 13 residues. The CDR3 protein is CASKSDLNTEAFF. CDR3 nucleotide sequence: TGTGCCAGCAAGTCGGATTTGAACACTGAAGCTTTCTTT.

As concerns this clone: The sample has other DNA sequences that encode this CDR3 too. The DNA for the CDR3 is TGTGCCAGCAGCTCGAACAGGGGGCGGGAGACCCAGTACTTC. Translation gives CASSSNRGRETQYF. The V call is TRBV7-2, the J call TRBJ2-5, with 9 bases fitting TRBD1. The CDR3 has 14 residues. J gave up 5 bases and V 4 bases, and 5 bases lay outside the gene matches. Germline CDR1 and CDR2: SGHTA and FQGNSA.

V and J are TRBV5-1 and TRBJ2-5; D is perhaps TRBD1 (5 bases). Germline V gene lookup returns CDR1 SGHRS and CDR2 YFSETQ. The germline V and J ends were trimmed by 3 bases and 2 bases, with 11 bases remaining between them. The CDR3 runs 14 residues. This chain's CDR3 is CASSSMAGQETQYF. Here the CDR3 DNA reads TGCGCCAGCAGCTCCATGGCAGGGCAAGAGACCCAGTACTTC.

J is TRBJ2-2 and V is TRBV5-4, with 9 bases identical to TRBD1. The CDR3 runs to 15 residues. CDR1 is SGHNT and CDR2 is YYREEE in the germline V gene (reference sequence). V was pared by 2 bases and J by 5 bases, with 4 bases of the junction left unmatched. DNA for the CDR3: TGTGCCAGCAGCTTAGAGGGACAGGGAACCGGGGAGCTGTTTTTT. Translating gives CASSLEGQGTGELFF.

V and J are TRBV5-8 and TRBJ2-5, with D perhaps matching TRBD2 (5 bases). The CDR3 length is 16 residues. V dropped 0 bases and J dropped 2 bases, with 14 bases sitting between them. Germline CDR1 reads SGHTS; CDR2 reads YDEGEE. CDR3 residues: CASSLAAGVLQETQYF. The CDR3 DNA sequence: TGTGCCAGCAGCTTGGCGGCCGGGGTCCTTCAAGAGACCCAGTACTTC.

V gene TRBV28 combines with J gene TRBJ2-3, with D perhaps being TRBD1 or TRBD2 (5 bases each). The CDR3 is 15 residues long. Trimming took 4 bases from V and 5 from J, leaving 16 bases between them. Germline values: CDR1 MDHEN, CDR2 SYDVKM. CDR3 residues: CASSSISGTGDTQYF. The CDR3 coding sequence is TGTGCCAGCAGTTCCATCTCCGGGACGGGAGATACGCAGTATTTT.

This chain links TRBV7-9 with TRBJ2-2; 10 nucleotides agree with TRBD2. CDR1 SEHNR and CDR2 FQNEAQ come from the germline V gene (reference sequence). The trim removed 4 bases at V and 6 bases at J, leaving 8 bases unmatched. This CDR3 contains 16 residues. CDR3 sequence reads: CASSSIAGGRAGELFF. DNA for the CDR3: TGTGCCAGCAGCTCAATAGCGGGAGGTCGGGCCGGGGAGCTGTTTTTT.

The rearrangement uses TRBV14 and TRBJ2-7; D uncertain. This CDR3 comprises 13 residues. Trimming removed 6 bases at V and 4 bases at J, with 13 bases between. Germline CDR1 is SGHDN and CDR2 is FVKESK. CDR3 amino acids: CASSKGLAYEQYF. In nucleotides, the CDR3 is TGTGCCAGCAGTAAGGGTCTTGCGTACGAGCAGTACTTC.

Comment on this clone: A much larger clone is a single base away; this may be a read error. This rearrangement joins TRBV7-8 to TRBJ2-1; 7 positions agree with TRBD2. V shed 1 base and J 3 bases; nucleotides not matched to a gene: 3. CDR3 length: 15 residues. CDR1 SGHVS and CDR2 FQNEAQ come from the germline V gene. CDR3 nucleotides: TGTGCCAGCAGCTTAGGCCTAGCGGTCTACAATGAGCAGTTCTTC. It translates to CASSLGLAVYNEQFF.

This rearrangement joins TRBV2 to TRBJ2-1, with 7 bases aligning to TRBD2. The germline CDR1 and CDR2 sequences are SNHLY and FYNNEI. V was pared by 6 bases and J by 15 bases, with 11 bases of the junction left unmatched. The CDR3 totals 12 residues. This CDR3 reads CASSFTGLVAFF. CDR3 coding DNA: TGTGCCAGCAGCTTTACCGGACTAGTAGCGTTCTTC.

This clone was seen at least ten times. The CDR3 is CASSQDGTSGSDTQYF. The CDR3 nucleotides are TGTGCCAGCAGCCAAGATGGGACTAGCGGGAGCGATACGCAGTATTTT. The chain employs TRBV4-2 and TRBJ2-3; TRBD2 matches 14 bases. From germline, CDR1 is LGHNA and CDR2 YNFKEQ. V shed 0 bases, J shed 6 bases, and the junction held 2 bases outside the gene matches. There are 16 residues in the CDR3.

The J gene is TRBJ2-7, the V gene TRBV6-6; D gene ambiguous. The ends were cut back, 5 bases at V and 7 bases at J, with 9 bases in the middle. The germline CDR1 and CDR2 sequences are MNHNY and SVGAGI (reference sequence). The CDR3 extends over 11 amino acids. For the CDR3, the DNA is TGTGCCAGCAGTCCGAAGGATGAGCAGTACTTC. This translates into CASSPKDEQYF.

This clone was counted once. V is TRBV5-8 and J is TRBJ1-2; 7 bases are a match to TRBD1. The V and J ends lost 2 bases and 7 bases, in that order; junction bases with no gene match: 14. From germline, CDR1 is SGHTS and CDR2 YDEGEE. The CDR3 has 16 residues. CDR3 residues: CASSFRSVYGTVGYTF. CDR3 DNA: TGTGCCAGCAGCTTTCGTTCCGTTTACGGGACAGTTGGCTACACCTTC.

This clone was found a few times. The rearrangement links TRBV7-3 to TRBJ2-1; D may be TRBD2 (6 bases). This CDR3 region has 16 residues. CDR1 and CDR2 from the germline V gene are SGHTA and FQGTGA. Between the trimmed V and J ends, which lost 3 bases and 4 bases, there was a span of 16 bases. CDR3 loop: CASSFSGTPEYNEQFF. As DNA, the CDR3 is TGTGCCAGCAGCTTTTCCGGGACTCCGGAATACAATGAGCAGTTCTTC.

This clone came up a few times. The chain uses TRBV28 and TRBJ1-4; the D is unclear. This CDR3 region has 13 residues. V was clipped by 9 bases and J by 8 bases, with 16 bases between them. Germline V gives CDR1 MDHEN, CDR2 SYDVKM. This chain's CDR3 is CASLRGNGEKLFF. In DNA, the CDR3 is TGTGCCAGTCTTCGAGGGAACGGCGAAAAACTGTTTTTT.

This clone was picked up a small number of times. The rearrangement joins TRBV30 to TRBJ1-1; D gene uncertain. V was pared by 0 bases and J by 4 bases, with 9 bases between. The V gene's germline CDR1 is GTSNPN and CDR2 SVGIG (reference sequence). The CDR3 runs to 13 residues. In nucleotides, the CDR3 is TGTGCCTGGAGTGTCGTCTCCGGCACTGAAGCTTTCTTT. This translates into CAWSVVSGTEAFF.

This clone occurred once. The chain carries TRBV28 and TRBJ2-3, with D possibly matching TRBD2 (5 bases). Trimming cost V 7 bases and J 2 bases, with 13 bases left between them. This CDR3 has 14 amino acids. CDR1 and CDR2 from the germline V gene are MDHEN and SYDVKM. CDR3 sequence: CASTLPEATDTQYF. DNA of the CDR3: TGTGCCAGCACCCTACCGGAGGCCACAGATACGCAGTATTTT.

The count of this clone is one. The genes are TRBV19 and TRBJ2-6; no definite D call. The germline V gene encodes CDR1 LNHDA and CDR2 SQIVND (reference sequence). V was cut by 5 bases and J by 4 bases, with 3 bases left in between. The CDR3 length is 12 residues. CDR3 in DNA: TGTGCCAGTAGTGCGGGGGCCAACGTCCTGACTTTC. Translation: CASSAGANVLTF.